The T cell receptor (beta chain) under discussion was sequenced for a study of blood T cell repertoires in COVID-19. Turning to the study itself: The United States, Italy and Spain supplied acute and convalescent COVID-19 samples. T cells, B-cell-depleted T cells, or PBMCs supplied cDNA or gDNA.

Under the authors' procedure: Estimation of nucleated cell counts was performed using reference gene primer amplification. The protocol was immunoSEQ multiplex PCR, while the TCRdb copy is restricted to in-frame clones and leaves out a portion. V and J calls and clone size are as listed in that table; D and trimming were resolved from the DNA. The sample lists over 150,000 clones; 84% were seen once. After removal of 3 bases from V and 2 bases from J, the junction contained 5 bases not matched to a gene. CDR1 and CDR2 from the germline V gene are SGHRS and YFSETQ. The CDR3 is 15 residues long. V gene TRBV5-1 combines with J gene TRBJ2-1, with 7 bases fitting TRBD1. Sequenced input: peripheral blood. This clonotype was sampled from a human donor in a cohort sampled during active COVID-19. This CDR3 is CASSWGQSTYNEQFF. DNA of the CDR3: TGCGCCAGCAGCTGGGGACAGTCGACCTACAATGAGCAGTTCTTC.